The present T cell receptor (beta chain) was sequenced within a study of blood T cell repertoires in COVID-19. About the study: Sites in the United States, Italy and Spain provided acute and convalescent COVID-19 samples. T cells, B-cell-depleted T cells, or PBMCs provided the cDNA or gDNA that served as material.

As originally analysed: Estimation of nucleated cell counts was performed using reference gene primer amplification. Sequencing used immunoSEQ multiplex PCR; TCRdb keeps in-frame clones, though not all of them. That table gives V, J and clone size, and the DNA gave D and trimming. The data show about 170,000 clones, about 86% seen once. The CDR3 consists of 15 residues. Germline values: CDR1 LGHDT, CDR2 YNNKEL (reference sequence). Trimming pared 5 bases from V and 4 bases from J, leaving 18 bases between. Sequencing was carried out using peripheral blood. The receptor was derived from a woman aged 70-85 years who had recovered from COVID-19. The gene calls are TRBV3-1 (or the pseudogene TRBV3-2) and TRBJ2-7; D possibly corresponds to TRBD1 (6 bases). CDR3 sequence (DNA): TGTGCCAGCAGCTCACGCCCCGGGACACAATACGAGCAGTACTTC. Its protein is CASSSRPGTQYEQYF.